The clone carrying this T cell receptor beta chain rates as large. What it binds is not known. Peripheral blood genomic DNA, not sorted cells or RNA, was the template. TRB rearrangements spanning V, D and J were amplified using mixed TRB-A/B primers. TCRdb re-called the multiplex PCR reads through MiXCR, storing one row per CDR3 protein. The sample holds 1,500 to 2,000 distinct CDR3 sequences, 23% seen once. This sample was included in a study of T cell repertoires in aging, cancer and after chemotherapy. Study-level background: Patients with glioblastoma brain tumors were sampled before and after temozolomide-based therapy.

Overall study results and limits: Compared with age-matched healthy donors, untreated hematological or solid cancer patients showed higher blood TCR clonality. Loss of evenness, beyond lost richness, contributed to age-related TCR diversity decline in cancer patients.

The V and J ends lost 0 bases and 6 bases respectively, with 11 bases between them. This CDR3 spans 13 amino acids. Germline V CDR1 and CDR2: GTSNPN, SVGIG (reference sequence). This chain connects TRBV30 to TRBJ1-2; D gene uncertain. The sequencing sample was made of blood. The clonotype comes from a human donor with a solid tumor. CDR3 nucleotides: TGTGCCTGGAGTGTAAACCCATGGGATGGCTACACCTTC. It specifies CAWSVNPWDGYTF.